The 20 T cell receptor beta chains listed next were all sequenced from one sample in a study of blood T cell repertoires in COVID-19. Assay used: immunoSEQ multiplex PCR; TCRdb lists only in-frame clones, some missing. This sample carries about 120,000 clones, around 91% of them seen once, and the ten largest clones take roughly 4%. The sequenced sample consisted of peripheral blood. The source of these receptors is a woman in her fifties or sixties with COVID-19, enrolled during active disease.

This chain links TRBV30 with TRBJ1-4; tentative D call: TRBD1 (5 bases). This CDR3 region has 15 residues. In germline, CDR1 is GTSNPN, CDR2 SVGIG (reference sequence). V lost 0 bases and J 3 bases, leaving 11 bases between the germline ends. CDR3 nucleotide sequence: TGTGCCTGGAGTGTGGGAGGGACGTCTAATGAAAAACTGTTTTTT. Encoded protein: CAWSVGGTSNEKLFF.

The chain has TRBV7-2 and TRBJ2-3; D uncertain. CDR3 length: 15 residues. Germline V CDR1 and CDR2: SGHTA, FQGNSA. V was trimmed by 4 bases and J by 2 bases, leaving 13 bases between them. CDR3 in amino acids: CASSSTNPDTDTQYF. CDR3 sequence (DNA): TGTGCCAGCAGCTCAACTAACCCCGACACAGATACGCAGTATTTT.

The rearrangement joins TRBV4-2 to TRBJ1-2; unclear D gene. In germline, CDR1 is LGHNA, CDR2 YNFKEQ. The V end was cut by 0 bases, the J end by 7 bases, with 12 bases between. This CDR3 contains 14 residues. The CDR3 spells CASSQDGGPGGYTF. DNA of the CDR3: TGTGCCAGCAGCCAAGACGGAGGGCCTGGTGGCTACACCTTC.

The V and J genes are TRBV4-2 and TRBJ2-2, with D maybe TRBD1 (6 bases). The germline gives CDR1 LGHNA, CDR2 YNFKEQ. The CDR3 contains 16 residues. V was pared by 0 bases and J by 1 base, with 9 bases between. The CDR3 is CASSQEPGQNTGELFF. CDR3 DNA sequence: TGTGCCAGCAGCCAAGAGCCGGGACAGAACACCGGGGAGCTGTTTTTT.

The V and J genes are TRBV6-2 or TRBV6-3 and TRBJ1-1; 9 nucleotides align to TRBD1. The CDR3 is 16 amino acids. Trimming at V came to 4 bases and at J to 1 base, leaving 7 bases not matched to a gene. Germline V CDR1 and CDR2: MNHEY, SVGEGT. This CDR3 is CASSSGTGIRNTEAFF. DNA of the CDR3: TGTGCCAGCAGTTCCGGGACAGGGATCCGGAACACTGAAGCTTTCTTT.

This chain links TRBV6-5 with TRBJ2-2, with 7 nucleotides matching TRBD1. CDR3 length equals 14 residues. Germline CDR1 and CDR2: MNHEY and SVGAGI. The V and J ends lost 6 bases and 5 bases, in that order; junction bases with no gene match: 6. The CDR3: CASRDRSSTGELFF. In DNA form, the CDR3 reads TGTGCCAGCAGGGACAGGTCCTCAACCGGGGAGCTGTTTTTT.

V is TRBV10-3 and J is TRBJ2-7, with 7 positions matching TRBD1. Trimming at V came to 10 bases and at J to 7 bases, leaving 16 bases not matched to a gene. This CDR3 is 14 amino acids long. Germline loops: CDR1 ENHRY, CDR2 SYGVKD. Here the CDR3 reads CASDTGTEVREQYF. CDR3 DNA sequence: TGTGCCAGTGATACCGGGACAGAGGTTAGGGAGCAGTACTTC.

This rearrangement joins TRBV19 to TRBJ2-5; D gene ambiguous. V was shortened by 6 bases and J by 5 bases, with 13 bases between the two germline ends. This CDR3 has 13 amino acids. Germline loops: CDR1 LNHDA, CDR2 SQIVND (reference sequence). The CDR3 nucleotides are TGTGCCAGTAGCCTTCCCGTCGGGGAGACCCAGTACTTC. This encodes CASSLPVGETQYF.

The chain uses TRBV7-9 and TRBJ1-2; a weak D match, TRBD1 (5 bases). V was trimmed by 5 bases and J by 5 bases, leaving 18 bases between them. Germline V gene lookup returns CDR1 SEHNR and CDR2 FQNEAQ (reference sequence). This CDR3 region has 15 residues. CDR3 region: CASSDSQTAAYGYTF. The CDR3 nucleotides read TGTGCCAGCAGCGACAGCCAGACAGCAGCTTATGGCTACACCTTC.

The V gene is TRBV20-1, the J gene TRBJ1-1; possible D gene TRBD1, 6 bases. CDR3 size: 11 residues. Per the germline V gene, CDR1 is DFQATT and CDR2 is SNEGSKA (reference sequence). V dropped 5 bases and J dropped 12 bases, with 16 bases sitting between them. The CDR3 region is CSAPQTRGTFF. CDR3 sequence (DNA): TGCAGTGCTCCCCAAACCAGGGGAACTTTCTTT.

This chain joins TRBV5-6 and TRBJ1-4, with 8 bases identical to TRBD1. The CDR3 runs 16 residues. J gave up 8 bases and V 1 base, and 10 bases lay outside the gene matches. Germline V gene sequence: CDR1 SGHDT, CDR2 YYEEEE. This chain's CDR3 is CASSLLLGQGGEKLFF. The CDR3 DNA reads as TGTGCCAGCAGCTTGTTACTCGGACAGGGAGGGGAAAAACTGTTTTTT.

This chain uses TRBV9 with TRBJ1-1, with D tentatively TRBD1 (5 bases). This CDR3 comprises 17 residues. V was clipped by 4 bases and J by 3 bases, with 22 bases between them. Germline CDR1 and CDR2: SGDLS and YYNGEE. CDR3: CASSQIVGGSMYTEAFF. Here the CDR3 DNA reads TGTGCCAGCAGCCAGATAGTTGGGGGGTCCATGTACACTGAAGCTTTCTTT.

This sequence joins TRBV3-1 (or the pseudogene TRBV3-2) and TRBJ1-1; D unclear. Trimming took 3 bases from V and 4 from J, leaving 9 bases between them. The CDR3 has 13 amino acids. CDR1 and CDR2 from the germline V gene are LGHDT and YNNKEL (reference sequence). The CDR3 nucleotides read TGTGCCAGCAGCCAGTTTTATGTCACTGAAGCTTTCTTT. The encoded protein is CASSQFYVTEAFF.

V and J are TRBV7-2 and TRBJ2-6, with a possible D match to TRBD1 (6 bases). V was trimmed by 5 bases and J by 2 bases, leaving 22 bases between them. Per the germline V gene, CDR1 is SGHTA and CDR2 is FQGNSA. The CDR3 totals 19 residues. As DNA, the CDR3 is TGTGCCAGCAGCCCACAACAACCTTATGGACAGACTGGGGCCAACGTCCTGACTTTC. This gives the protein CASSPQQPYGQTGANVLTF.

The chain links TRBV6-2 or TRBV6-3 to TRBJ1-2, with unresolved D. The CDR3 sequence is 11 residues long. V lost 3 bases, J lost 8 bases, and 7 bases lay in between. Germline V gene lookup returns CDR1 MNHEY and CDR2 SVGEGT. CDR3 region: CASSYREGYTF. DNA of the CDR3: TGTGCCAGCAGTTATCGGGAAGGCTACACCTTC.

This clone was seen just once. This rearrangement joins TRBV27 to TRBJ2-7, with D hard to call. Trimming removed 5 bases from V and 5 bases from J, with 13 bases in between. The CDR3 is made up of 13 amino acids. Germline values: CDR1 MNHEY, CDR2 SMNVEV (reference sequence). The CDR3 loop reads CASSIGRIDEQYF. The CDR3 region has the DNA TGTGCCAGCAGTATTGGCAGGATAGACGAGCAGTACTTC.

The gene calls are TRBV11-3 and TRBJ2-2; D might be TRBD2 (5 bases). With 1 base removed from V and 7 bases from J, the gap between germline ends came to 10 bases. Germline assignment: CDR1 SGHNT and CDR2 YENEEA. This CDR3 region has 14 residues. This CDR3 reads CASSLGGSGGELFF. The CDR3 nucleotides read TGTGCCAGCAGCTTAGGAGGGTCTGGCGGGGAGCTGTTTTTT.

The chain has TRBV6-5 and TRBJ1-3, with 7 nucleotides matching TRBD1. CDR3 length: 11 residues. The junction had 2 bases not matched to a gene; V was cut back by 8 bases and J by 7 bases. Germline CDR1 is MNHEY and CDR2 is SVGAGI. CDR3 in DNA: TGTGCCAGCGCCAGGGGGAACACCATATATTTT. It specifies CASARGNTIYF.

The rearrangement links TRBV19 to TRBJ1-2; possible D gene TRBD1, 6 bases. Trimming removed 4 bases at V and 5 bases at J, with 14 bases between. This CDR3 contains 14 residues. Germline V gene lookup returns CDR1 LNHDA and CDR2 SQIVND (reference sequence). This chain's CDR3 is CASSRGTYEYGYTF. CDR3 DNA sequence: TGTGCCAGTAGTAGGGGGACATATGAGTATGGCTACACCTTC.

The chain joins TRBV7-8 to TRBJ1-5; a weak D match, TRBD1 (5 bases). Trimming cost V 5 bases and J 0 bases, with 17 bases left between them. Looked up from germline, CDR1 is SGHVS and CDR2 is FQNEAQ. The CDR3 sequence is 17 residues long. The CDR3 bases are TGTGCCAGCAGCGGCCCGGGGGTTCCCTATAGCAATCAGCCCCAGCATTTT. Its protein product is CASSGPGVPYSNQPQHF.